The rows below give T cell receptor beta chains drawn from one sample of a study of human T cells and chemical hapten exposure. TCRdb re-called the RACE reads through MiXCR, storing one row per CDR3 protein. Of around 160,000 distinct CDR3 sequences in the sample, more than 14% were seen once. Sequences were derived from whole blood, sampled in connection with sensitization to the hapten diphenylcyclopropenone (DPC). Receptors were obtained from a woman in her 30s with alopecia areata. Some clones in this sample may be carry-over from other donors' samples. The CDR3 runs from the conserved cysteine through the conserved F or W. D genes are given only for firm matches. Size is stated for part of the rows, as once, few or many counts, or as a class when the clone is expanded.

j_gene: TRBJ2-2
v_gene: TRBV7-9
d_gene: NA
abundance: NA
CDR3aa: CASSPSVVTGELFF
CDR3nt: TGTGCCAGCAGCCCCTCGGTTGTCACCGGGGAGCTGTTTTTT

j_gene: TRBJ1-2
v_gene: TRBV20-1
d_gene: TRBD1
abundance: few
CDR3aa: CSARAPGQGADYGYTF
CDR3nt: TGCAGTGCTAGAGCCCCCGGACAGGGGGCGGACTATGGCTACACCTTC

j_gene: TRBJ2-1
v_gene: TRBV7-2
d_gene: NA
abundance: NA
CDR3aa: CASRTPPDEQFF
CDR3nt: TGTGCCAGCAGAACCCCCCCCGATGAGCAGTTCTTC

j_gene: TRBJ2-2
v_gene: TRBV14
d_gene: NA
abundance: many
CDR3aa: CASSQETAIRELFF
CDR3nt: TGTGCCAGCAGCCAAGAGACGGCTATTAGGGAGCTGTTTTTT

j_gene: TRBJ2-6
v_gene: TRBV6-7
d_gene: NA
abundance: many
CDR3aa: CASSWGNSGANVLTF
CDR3nt: TGTGCCAGCAGTTGGGGAAACTCTGGGGCCAACGTCCTGACTTTC

j_gene: TRBJ1-2
v_gene: TRBV20-1
d_gene: TRBD1
abundance: few
CDR3aa: CSAMTGAEGYTF
CDR3nt: TGCAGTGCGATGACAGGGGCTGAAGGCTACACCTTC

j_gene: TRBJ2-7
v_gene: TRBV6-2/TRBV6-3
d_gene: NA
abundance: many
CDR3aa: CASSYSPAGHPGVSSYEQYF
CDR3nt: TGTGCCAGCAGTTACTCACCCGCGGGACACCCCGGCGTGAGCTCCTACGAGCAGTACTTC

j_gene: TRBJ2-3
v_gene: TRBV7-8
d_gene: TRBD2
abundance: few
CDR3aa: CASSLVRASGPDTQYF
CDR3nt: TGTGCCAGCAGCTTAGTTCGGGCTAGCGGGCCAGATACGCAGTATTTT

j_gene: TRBJ1-1
v_gene: TRBV18
d_gene: NA
abundance: NA
CDR3aa: CASSPTVSNTEAFF
CDR3nt: TGTGCCAGCTCACCAACAGTCTCGAACACTGAAGCTTTCTTT

j_gene: TRBJ1-1
v_gene: TRBV12-3/TRBV12-4
d_gene: NA
abundance: NA
CDR3aa: CASSLEVAPSTEAFF
CDR3nt: TGTGCCAGCAGTTTAGAAGTTGCTCCCTCCACTGAAGCTTTCTTT

j_gene: TRBJ2-5
v_gene: TRBV30
d_gene: NA
abundance: few
CDR3aa: CAWSAGGRETQYF
CDR3nt: TGTGCCTGGAGTGCCGGGGGGCGTGAGACCCAGTACTTC

j_gene: TRBJ1-3
v_gene: TRBV20-1
d_gene: NA
abundance: few
CDR3aa: CSARDTWAGNTIYF
CDR3nt: TGCAGTGCTAGAGACACGTGGGCTGGAAACACCATATATTTT

j_gene: TRBJ2-1
v_gene: TRBV20-1
d_gene: NA
abundance: once
CDR3aa: CSASGPSYNEQFF
CDR3nt: TGCAGTGCTAGCGGCCCCTCCTACAATGAGCAGTTCTTC

j_gene: TRBJ2-3
v_gene: TRBV27
d_gene: TRBD2
abundance: NA
CDR3aa: CASSFLGIGGVSTDTQYF
CDR3nt: TGTGCCAGCAGTTTCCTCGGGATCGGGGGGGTAAGCACAGATACGCAGTATTTT

j_gene: TRBJ1-1
v_gene: TRBV6-2/TRBV6-3
d_gene: NA
abundance: few
CDR3aa: CASSYSNTEAFF
CDR3nt: TGTGCCAGCAGTTACTCGAACACTGAAGCTTTCTTT

j_gene: TRBJ1-4
v_gene: TRBV7-9
d_gene: NA
abundance: NA
CDR3aa: CASSSLTATNEKLFF
CDR3nt: TGTGCCAGCAGCTCCCTTACTGCAACTAATGAAAAACTGTTTTTT

j_gene: TRBJ2-3
v_gene: TRBV20-1
d_gene: NA
abundance: NA
CDR3aa: CSAPRLEDTQYF
CDR3nt: TGCAGTGCTCCGAGACTCGAGGATACGCAGTATTTT

j_gene: TRBJ2-3
v_gene: TRBV9
d_gene: NA
abundance: few
CDR3aa: CASSVGPDSTDTQYF
CDR3nt: TGTGCCAGCAGCGTCGGTCCAGACAGCACAGATACGCAGTATTTT

j_gene: TRBJ2-3
v_gene: TRBV7-9
d_gene: NA
abundance: NA
CDR3aa: CASSPLGGSTDTQYF
CDR3nt: TGTGCCAGCAGCCCCCTCGGCGGAAGCACAGATACGCAGTATTTT

j_gene: TRBJ2-7
v_gene: TRBV19
d_gene: TRBD2
abundance: few
CDR3aa: CASSLTSESYEQYF
CDR3nt: TGTGCCAGTAGTCTTACTAGCGAATCCTACGAGCAGTACTTC

j_gene: TRBJ1-6
v_gene: TRBV20-1
d_gene: NA
abundance: few
CDR3aa: CSAQTGSSYNSPLHF
CDR3nt: TGCAGTGCCCAGACTGGGAGCTCCTATAATTCACCCCTCCACTTT

j_gene: TRBJ1-1
v_gene: TRBV6-5
d_gene: NA
abundance: NA
CDR3aa: CASTQGRATEAFF
CDR3nt: TGTGCCAGCACCCAGGGGAGGGCCACTGAAGCTTTCTTT

j_gene: TRBJ1-6
v_gene: TRBV14
d_gene: NA
abundance: NA
CDR3aa: CASSQDLGQRPLHF
CDR3nt: TGTGCCAGCAGCCAAGATTTAGGACAACGACCCCTCCACTTT

j_gene: TRBJ1-2
v_gene: TRBV29-1
d_gene: NA
abundance: NA
CDR3aa: CSVVSPRGEPYGYTF
CDR3nt: TGCAGCGTTGTCTCCCCCCGGGGGGAGCCCTATGGCTACACCTTC

j_gene: TRBJ2-3
v_gene: TRBV6-2/TRBV6-3
d_gene: TRBD2
abundance: NA
CDR3aa: CASSSWRAGATLSTDTQYF
CDR3nt: TGTGCCAGCAGCTCCTGGCGAGCGGGAGCTACCCTCAGCACAGATACGCAGTATTTT

j_gene: TRBJ2-5
v_gene: TRBV6-2/TRBV6-3
d_gene: TRBD2
abundance: NA
CDR3aa: CASSYELAANQETQYF
CDR3nt: TGTGCCAGCAGTTATGAACTAGCGGCAAACCAAGAGACCCAGTACTTC

j_gene: TRBJ2-2
v_gene: TRBV24-1
d_gene: NA
abundance: few
CDR3aa: CATSPRGQAGELFF
CDR3nt: TGTGCCACCAGTCCCAGGGGTCAAGCCGGGGAGCTGTTTTTT

j_gene: TRBJ2-1
v_gene: TRBV18
d_gene: TRBD2
abundance: few
CDR3aa: CASSPFVAGGTYNEQFF
CDR3nt: TGTGCCAGCTCACCCTTCGTAGCGGGAGGCACCTACAATGAGCAGTTCTTC

j_gene: TRBJ1-1
v_gene: TRBV20-1
d_gene: NA
abundance: NA
CDR3aa: CSASGREGTEAFF
CDR3nt: TGCAGTGCTAGTGGGAGGGAAGGAACTGAAGCTTTCTTT

j_gene: TRBJ1-1
v_gene: TRBV25-1
d_gene: NA
abundance: many
CDR3aa: CASSDFFAVTEAFF
CDR3nt: TGTGCCAGCAGTGACTTCTTCGCGGTCACTGAAGCTTTCTTT

j_gene: TRBJ2-5
v_gene: TRBV9
d_gene: TRBD2
abundance: NA
CDR3aa: CASSVGLAGVETQYF
CDR3nt: TGTGCCAGCAGCGTAGGGTTAGCGGGAGTTGAGACCCAGTACTTC

j_gene: TRBJ2-6
v_gene: TRBV28
d_gene: NA
abundance: NA
CDR3aa: CASSSLLWANVLTF
CDR3nt: TGTGCCAGCAGTTCCCTACTCTGGGCCAACGTCCTGACTTTC

j_gene: TRBJ1-5
v_gene: TRBV5-5
d_gene: NA
abundance: few
CDR3aa: CASTLDSRFFQPQHF
CDR3nt: TGTGCCAGCACCCTTGACAGTCGGTTCTTTCAGCCCCAGCATTTT

j_gene: TRBJ1-1
v_gene: TRBV12-3/TRBV12-4
d_gene: NA
abundance: few
CDR3aa: CASSQRAGGKTEAFF
CDR3nt: TGTGCCAGCAGTCAAAGGGCAGGTGGGAAAACTGAAGCTTTCTTT

j_gene: TRBJ2-5
v_gene: TRBV7-6
d_gene: TRBD1
abundance: few
CDR3aa: CASSLPGTGGETQYF
CDR3nt: TGTGCCAGCAGCTTACCTGGGACAGGGGGAGAGACCCAGTACTTC

j_gene: TRBJ1-1
v_gene: TRBV6-2/TRBV6-3
d_gene: NA
abundance: few
CDR3aa: CASSRMTEAFF
CDR3nt: TGTGCCAGCAGTCGAATGACTGAAGCTTTCTTT

j_gene: TRBJ1-1
v_gene: TRBV20-1
d_gene: NA
abundance: NA
CDR3aa: CSAMTNSLPEAFF
CDR3nt: TGCAGTGCTATGACCAACAGTCTACCCGAAGCTTTCTTT

j_gene: TRBJ2-6
v_gene: TRBV5-1
d_gene: NA
abundance: NA
CDR3aa: CASSLVGAGANVLTF
CDR3nt: TGCGCCAGCAGCTTGGTGGGGGCTGGGGCCAACGTCCTGACTTTC

j_gene: TRBJ2-5
v_gene: TRBV9
d_gene: NA
abundance: few
CDR3aa: CASSVGGRIGVLQETQYF
CDR3nt: TGTGCCAGCAGCGTAGGGGGGCGAATAGGGGTCCTCCAAGAGACCCAGTACTTC

j_gene: TRBJ1-5
v_gene: TRBV10-3
d_gene: NA
abundance: few
CDR3aa: CAISESTQSNQPQHF
CDR3nt: TGTGCCATCAGTGAGTCGACTCAGAGCAATCAGCCCCAGCATTTT

j_gene: TRBJ1-1
v_gene: TRBV3-1
d_gene: NA
abundance: NA
CDR3aa: CASSQSEARGTEAFF
CDR3nt: TGTGCCAGCAGCCAATCAGAGGCGAGGGGGACTGAAGCTTTCTTT

j_gene: TRBJ2-7
v_gene: TRBV6-6
d_gene: TRBD1
abundance: few
CDR3aa: CASSPGGHSYEQYF
CDR3nt: TGTGCCAGCAGTCCAGGGGGCCACTCCTACGAGCAGTACTTC

j_gene: TRBJ2-1
v_gene: TRBV27
d_gene: TRBD2
abundance: NA
CDR3aa: CASSIRTSGRWRDYNEQFF
CDR3nt: TGTGCCAGCAGCATTAGGACTAGCGGGAGATGGAGGGATTACAATGAGCAGTTCTTC

j_gene: TRBJ1-5
v_gene: TRBV15
d_gene: NA
abundance: few
CDR3aa: CATSRTVGRSNQPQHF
CDR3nt: TGTGCCACCAGCAGAACAGTGGGACGAAGCAATCAGCCCCAGCATTTT

j_gene: TRBJ2-6
v_gene: TRBV2
d_gene: NA
abundance: many
CDR3aa: CASRDTRVSGANVLTF
CDR3nt: TGTGCCAGCAGGGACACCAGGGTCTCTGGGGCCAACGTCCTGACTTTC

j_gene: TRBJ2-2
v_gene: TRBV30
d_gene: NA
abundance: few
CDR3aa: CAWSPGLGGAGELFF
CDR3nt: TGTGCCTGGTCCCCCGGACTAGGGGGGGCCGGGGAGCTGTTTTTT

j_gene: TRBJ1-1
v_gene: TRBV4-2
d_gene: TRBD1
abundance: few
CDR3aa: CASSLNLGQSQGGTEAFF
CDR3nt: TGTGCCAGCAGCCTTAATTTGGGACAGAGCCAGGGGGGCACTGAAGCTTTCTTT

j_gene: TRBJ2-3
v_gene: TRBV7-9
d_gene: NA
abundance: many
CDR3aa: CASSLVGATDTQYF
CDR3nt: TGTGCCAGCAGCTTAGTCGGGGCCACAGATACGCAGTATTTT

j_gene: TRBJ1-4
v_gene: TRBV6-6
d_gene: NA
abundance: many
CDR3aa: CASSYTWRVGEKLFF
CDR3nt: TGTGCCAGCAGTTATACGTGGAGAGTAGGTGAAAAACTGTTTTTT

j_gene: TRBJ2-5
v_gene: TRBV7-2
d_gene: NA
abundance: NA
CDR3aa: CASSLDYAGTQYF
CDR3nt: TGTGCCAGCAGCCTAGACTATGCCGGGACCCAGTACTTC

j_gene: TRBJ2-7
v_gene: TRBV5-5
d_gene: NA
abundance: NA
CDR3aa: CASSEGPKVYEQYF
CDR3nt: TGTGCCAGCAGCGAGGGTCCGAAAGTTTACGAGCAGTACTTC

j_gene: TRBJ1-5
v_gene: TRBV4-1
d_gene: NA
abundance: once
CDR3aa: CASSQELVNQPQHF
CDR3nt: TGCGCCAGCAGCCAAGAGTTGGTTAATCAGCCCCAGCATTTT

j_gene: TRBJ1-6
v_gene: TRBV27
d_gene: NA
abundance: NA
CDR3aa: CASSLFWRDSPLHF
CDR3nt: TGTGCCAGCAGTTTATTTTGGAGGGATTCACCCCTCCACTTT

j_gene: TRBJ1-1
v_gene: TRBV29-1
d_gene: TRBD1
abundance: few
CDR3aa: CSVVQGLNTEAFF
CDR3nt: TGCAGCGTTGTACAGGGGCTGAACACTGAAGCTTTCTTT

j_gene: TRBJ2-1
v_gene: TRBV2
d_gene: TRBD1
abundance: NA
CDR3aa: CASSEEGQGFYNEQFF
CDR3nt: TGTGCCAGCAGTGAAGAGGGACAGGGGTTTTACAATGAGCAGTTCTTC

j_gene: TRBJ2-7
v_gene: TRBV6-2/TRBV6-3
d_gene: NA
abundance: NA
CDR3aa: CASSNPLLGLGEQYF
CDR3nt: TGTGCCAGCAGTAACCCCTTATTGGGGTTGGGCGAGCAGTACTTC

j_gene: TRBJ2-3
v_gene: TRBV20-1
d_gene: NA
abundance: few
CDR3aa: CSARRGGADTQYF
CDR3nt: TGCAGTGCTAGACGGGGAGGCGCAGATACGCAGTATTTT

j_gene: TRBJ2-3
v_gene: TRBV11-2
d_gene: TRBD2
abundance: few
CDR3aa: CASSPILAGVLTDTQYF
CDR3nt: TGTGCCAGCAGCCCGATACTAGCGGGGGTTCTCACAGATACGCAGTATTTT

j_gene: TRBJ2-7
v_gene: TRBV20-1
d_gene: TRBD1
abundance: NA
CDR3aa: CSATGTAYEQYF
CDR3nt: TGCAGTGCTACTGGGACAGCCTACGAGCAGTACTTC